This TCR beta chain came from a study of cytomegalovirus exposure and HLA in healthy donors. The wider study: Tens of millions of unique TCRs from HLA-typed donors were held in an early release of data.

The PCR was carried out with 60 Vbeta primers and 13 Jbeta primers. Sequencing was performed with immunoSEQ multiplex PCR; in TCRdb, only in-frame clones are kept and a portion is missing. The sample includes about 190,000 clones, around 77% of them seen just once. Broader study findings: An ancestry cluster, one associated with Asian ancestry, reportedly showed fewer N-insertions than the roughly 670-donor mean in a later analysis.

As for this clone: The antigen is not known.

The origin of this receptor is a young woman in good health and CMV-seronegative. The sample was PBMCs.

The CDR3 loop is CASSEGFGDFTEAFF. CDR3 DNA: TGCGCCAGCAGTGAGGGTTTTGGGGACTTCACTGAAGCTTTCTTT. This chain joins TRBV10-1 and TRBJ1-1, with D maybe TRBD1 (5 bases). With 2 bases removed from V and 4 bases from J, the gap between germline ends came to 14 bases. This CDR3 has 15 amino acids. The germline CDR1 and CDR2 sequences are WNHNN and SYGVQD (reference sequence).